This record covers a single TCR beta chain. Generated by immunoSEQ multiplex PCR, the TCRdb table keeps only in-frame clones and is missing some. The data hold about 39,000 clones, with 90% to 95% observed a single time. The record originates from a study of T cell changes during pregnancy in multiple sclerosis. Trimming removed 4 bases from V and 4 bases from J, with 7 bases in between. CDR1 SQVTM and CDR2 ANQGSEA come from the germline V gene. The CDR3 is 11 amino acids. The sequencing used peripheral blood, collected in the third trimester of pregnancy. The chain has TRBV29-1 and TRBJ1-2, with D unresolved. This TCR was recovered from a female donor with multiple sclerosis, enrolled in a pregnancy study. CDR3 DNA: TGCAGCGTTGTCTCCAGCTATGGCTACACCTTC. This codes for CSVVSSYGYTF.